These 18 T cell receptor beta chains were sequenced from one sample in a study of PD-1 blockade in classical Hodgkin lymphoma (dated by TCRdb to about 2020). The method was the immunoSEQ multiplex PCR assay. TCRdb limited this immuneACCESS table to in-frame rearrangements with V and J called. A share of clones is missing; checked studies link under half to unresolved V genes, and the rest is unexplained. The sample table contains over 20,000 clones; only one count was recorded for approximately 85% of them. Roughly 14% of the sample belongs to the ten largest clones. This specimen's time point label, per the study, means: cycle 4 day 1 (C4D1), after more than 5 weeks of nivolumab. All trial patients had relapsed after autologous stem cell transplantation, with cohorts A, B and C differing in prior brentuximab vedotin exposure. The material was peripheral blood mononuclear cells (PBMCs), obtained before the fourth cycle of nivolumab. All receptors come from a human donor with classical Hodgkin lymphoma.

The rearrangement uses TRBV5-1 and TRBJ2-1; 9 positions agree with TRBD2. Looked up from germline, CDR1 is SGHRS and CDR2 is YFSETQ. This CDR3 contains 15 residues. The V and J ends lost 4 bases and 3 bases, in that order; junction bases with no gene match: 5. CDR3 nucleotide sequence: TGCGCCAGCAGCCCAAGTAGCGGGAGCTACAATGAGCAGTTCTTC. The encoded protein is CASSPSSGSYNEQFF.

V and J are TRBV18 and TRBJ2-3; 8 bases line up with TRBD1. The CDR3 sequence is 16 residues long. Unmatched junction bases numbered 9, after V lost 4 bases and J lost 3 bases. From germline, CDR1 is KGHSH and CDR2 LQKENI. This chain's CDR3 is CASSLVSGGMTDTQYF. CDR3 bases: TGTGCCAGCTCACTGGTCTCAGGGGGCATGACAGATACGCAGTATTTT.

Note on this clone: The sample holds other DNA sequences that translate to the same CDR3. The chain uses TRBV7-9 and TRBJ1-2, with D possibly TRBD1 on 5 matching bases. V was shortened by 1 base and J by 2 bases, with 8 bases between the two germline ends. The CDR3 loop spans 14 amino acids. CDR1 is SEHNR, CDR2 FQNEAQ, per germline (reference sequence). The CDR3 DNA follows: TGTGCCAGCAGCTTAGGGGCAGGGAACTATGGCTACACCTTC. Its translation: CASSLGAGNYGYTF.

This chain uses TRBV9 with TRBJ2-7; D assignment may be TRBD1 or TRBD2 (5 bases each). The germline gives CDR1 SGDLS, CDR2 YYNGEE. CDR3 length: 14 residues. The germline V and J ends were trimmed by 4 bases and 0 bases, with 11 bases remaining between them. CDR3 loop: CASSPAGTSYEQYF. In DNA, the CDR3 is TGTGCCAGCAGCCCCGCAGGGACCTCCTACGAGCAGTACTTC.

The chain carries TRBV7-3 and TRBJ2-1; the D is unclear. Germline V gene data show CDR1 as SGHTA and CDR2 as FQGTGA. CDR3 length: 14 amino acids. V was shortened by 1 base and J by 5 bases, with 9 bases between the two germline ends. The CDR3 region is CASSLRVSNNEQFF. The CDR3 bases are TGTGCCAGCAGCTTAAGAGTCAGCAACAATGAGCAGTTCTTC. Looking up the rest from reference TRBV7-3 and TRBJ2-1 gives the full variable domain: GAGVSQTPSNKVTEKGKYVELRCDPISGHTALYWYRQSLGQGPEFLIYFQGTGAADDSGLPNDRFFAVRPEGSVSTLKIQRTERGDSAVYLCASSLRVSNNEQFFGPGTRLTVL.

The rearrangement uses TRBV19 and TRBJ2-6; D assignment may be TRBD1 or TRBD2 (7 bases each). The V end was cut by 5 bases, the J end by 15 bases, with 14 bases between. In germline, CDR1 is LNHDA, CDR2 SQIVND (reference sequence). This CDR3 has 12 amino acids. DNA of the CDR3: TGTGCCAGTAGTTGGGGAGGGGGCGCCCTGACTTTC. This gives the protein CASSWGGGALTF.

This chain joins TRBV5-5 and TRBJ2-7; D unresolved. This CDR3 contains 15 residues. Germline V gene sequence: CDR1 SGHKS, CDR2 YYEKEE (reference sequence). Trimming removed 0 bases at V and 4 bases at J, with 14 bases between. CDR3 nucleotides: TGTGCCAGCAGCTTGGCGTGGCCTCCCTATTACGAGCAGTACTTC. This codes for CASSLAWPPYYEQYF.

The chain couples TRBV5-1 to TRBJ2-7; 10 bases match TRBD1. The CDR3 has 13 amino acids. Germline values: CDR1 SGHRS, CDR2 YFSETQ. V lost 4 bases to trimming and J lost 8 bases; unmatched junction nucleotides: 6. The CDR3 DNA reads as TGCGCCAGCAGCCGGGACAGGGGCAACAAGCAGTACTTC. Protein product: CASSRDRGNKQYF.

The chain couples TRBV7-6 to TRBJ2-2, with 7 bases lining up with TRBD1. Germline V gives CDR1 SGHVS, CDR2 FNYEAQ. The trim removed 5 bases at V and 1 base at J, leaving 4 bases unmatched. The CDR3 totals 15 residues. The CDR3 protein is CASSTGTENTGELFF. The CDR3 DNA is TGTGCCAGCAGCACCGGGACAGAGAACACCGGGGAGCTGTTTTTT.

The chain links TRBV6-1 to TRBJ1-2; 8 nucleotides align to TRBD1. The CDR3 runs 15 residues. The germline gives CDR1 MNHNS, CDR2 SASEGT. The ends lost 7 bases at V and 2 bases at J; junction bases unmatched: 9. CDR3: CASTFLTGVNYGYTF. CDR3 in DNA: TGTGCCAGCACCTTCCTGACAGGGGTCAACTATGGCTACACCTTC.

This sequence joins TRBV9 and TRBJ2-3, with 8 bases matching TRBD2. Germline CDR1 reads SGDLS; CDR2 reads YYNGEE. Trimming cost V 6 bases and J 3 bases; bases outside gene matches: 6. The CDR3 is 14 amino acids. CDR3 protein: CASTAGGLTDTQYF. The CDR3 nucleotides read TGTGCCAGCACGGCGGGGGGCTTAACAGATACGCAGTATTTT.

The genes are TRBV2 and TRBJ1-4; the D gene is possibly TRBD1 (5 bases). This CDR3 has 14 amino acids. Germline V gives CDR1 SNHLY, CDR2 FYNNEI. V was cut by 5 bases and J by 4 bases, with 11 bases left in between. CDR3 DNA: TGTGCCAGCAGTCCAGGGATTCTTAATGAAAAACTGTTTTTT. Its protein product is CASSPGILNEKLFF. The whole variable domain, remainder taken from reference TRBV2 and TRBJ1-4, is EPEVTQTPSHQVTQMGQEVILRCVPISNHLYFYWYRQILGQKVEFLVSFYNNEISEKSEIFDDQFSVERPDGSNFTLKIRSTKLEDSAMYFCASSPGILNEKLFFGSGTQLSVL.

This sequence joins TRBV6-6 and TRBJ2-7; D remains ambiguous. The length of the CDR3 is 13 residues. CDR1 MNHNY and CDR2 SVGAGI come from the germline V gene (reference sequence). V lost 2 bases, J lost 2 bases, and 7 bases lay in between. CDR3 in amino acids: CASSYVQPYEQYF. For the CDR3, the DNA is TGTGCCAGCAGTTACGTACAACCCTACGAGCAGTACTTC.

The V gene is TRBV11-2, the J gene TRBJ2-5, with 12 bases that match TRBD2. This CDR3 is built from 16 residues. V was clipped by 0 bases and J by 5 bases; unmatched bases: 4. Germline V gives CDR1 SGHAT, CDR2 FQNNGV. This CDR3 is CASSLELAGGLETQYF. The CDR3 nucleotides are TGTGCCAGCAGCTTAGAACTAGCGGGGGGACTCGAGACCCAGTACTTC.

The gene calls are TRBV9 and TRBJ2-1, with no clear D. The CDR3 length is 11 residues. CDR1 is SGDLS and CDR2 is YYNGEE in the germline V gene. The germline V and J ends were trimmed by 3 bases and 5 bases, with 3 bases remaining between them. The CDR3 DNA is TGTGCCAGCAGCGCAGACAATGAGCAGTTCTTC. Protein: CASSADNEQFF.

V and J are TRBV15 and TRBJ2-7; 12 bases align to TRBD2. Germline V gene sequence: CDR1 LNHNV, CDR2 YYDKDF (reference sequence). The CDR3 is made up of 20 amino acids. J gave up 0 bases and V 0 bases, and 12 bases lay outside the gene matches. This CDR3 is CATSREGATSGGAFSYEQYF. The CDR3 bases are TGTGCCACCAGCAGAGAAGGAGCGACTAGCGGGGGTGCCTTCTCCTACGAGCAGTACTTC. The full variable domain, its missing parts supplied by reference TRBV15 and TRBJ2-7, is DAMVIQNPRYQVTQFGKPVTLSCSQTLNHNVMYWYQQKSSQAPKLLFHYYDKDFNNEADTPDNFQSRRPNTSFCFLDIRSPGLGDTAMYLCATSREGATSGGAFSYEQYFGPGTRLTVT.

CDR3 coding DNA: TGTGCCAGCAGCAAAGGGGAGGGCTGCCACACCGGGGAGCTGTTTTTT. Amino acids: CASSKGEGCHTGELFF. This chain links TRBV21-1 with TRBJ2-2; the table's D gene call, TRBD2, was not cross checked with the DNA. TRBV21-1 is a known pseudogene. The CDR3 consists of 16 residues.

The chain has TRBV7-2 and TRBJ2-7, with no clear D. The CDR3 is 14 residues long. Germline-derived CDR1 and CDR2 are SGHTA and FQGNSA. Trimming took off 1 base at V and 5 bases at J, with 12 bases between the two ends. In nucleotides, the CDR3 is TGTGCCAGCAGCTTAGTCCAGTCACAACACGAGCAGTACTTC. Protein product: CASSLVQSQHEQYF.